The 26 T cell receptor beta chains listed next were all sequenced from one sample in a study of OX40 agonist ivuxolimab in advanced cancers. Library creation used the immunoSEQ multiplex PCR assay. TCRdb retrieved this table from immuneACCESS and kept in-frame rearrangements only. Not all clones are present; in checked studies, unresolved V genes account for under half, and no reason is known for the remainder. Across this sample there are 87,000 or so clones, with approximately 90% seen only once. Roughly 1.5% of the sample is in the top ten clones. Here the sequenced sample was CD4+ or CD8+ T cells sorted from blood, taken in a trial of the OX40 agonist ivuxolimab. The receptors were gathered from an adult with an advanced solid tumor such as melanoma, head and neck, liver or kidney cancer.

This chain connects TRBV6-5 to TRBJ2-3; 8 positions agree with TRBD2. Losses at the gene ends were 6 bases for V and 8 bases for J; bases not matched to a gene: 7. Germline V gene data show CDR1 as MNHEY and CDR2 as SVGAGI. This CDR3 spans 13 amino acids. The chain's CDR3 is CASSGTSVGTQYF. The CDR3, as DNA: TGTGCCAGCAGCGGGACTAGTGTCGGTACGCAGTATTTT.

This clone was seen a handful of times. The CDR3 DNA reads TGTGCCAGCAGTAGACTAGCGGGAGTGGGGGATGAGCAGTTCTTC. Translation: CASSRLAGVGDEQFF. This chain connects TRBV7-2 to TRBJ2-1; TRBD2 aligns across 12 bases. The trim removed 6 bases at V and 8 bases at J, leaving 8 bases unmatched. From germline, CDR1 is SGHTA and CDR2 FQGNSA. This CDR3 has 15 amino acids.

The chain joins TRBV19 to TRBJ1-2; D is unresolved. The length of the CDR3 is 13 residues. With 4 bases removed from V and 1 base from J, the gap between germline ends came to 7 bases. Germline CDR1 LNHDA, CDR2 SQIVND (reference sequence). This CDR3 is CASSTGRNYGYTF. The CDR3 coding sequence is TGTGCCAGTAGTACCGGTCGTAACTATGGCTACACCTTC.

This clone has a handful of counts. The chain employs TRBV11-3 and TRBJ2-3; unclear D gene. Trimming cost V 2 bases and J 2 bases, with 2 bases left between them. There are 12 residues in the CDR3. Germline loops: CDR1 SGHNT, CDR2 YENEEA. DNA of the CDR3: TGTGCCAGCAGCTTACACACAGATACGCAGTATTTT. Protein product: CASSLHTDTQYF.

This clone was found once. The V call is TRBV11-3, the J call TRBJ2-7; D possibly matches TRBD1 or TRBD2 (7 bases each). Trimming pared 10 bases from V and 2 bases from J, leaving 15 bases between. This CDR3 has 13 amino acids. Per germline, CDR1 SGHNT and CDR2 YENEEA. In DNA, the CDR3 is TGTGCCACCCATCAGGGGGGGGCCTACGAGCAGTACTTC. Its protein is CATHQGGAYEQYF.

The V call is TRBV7-2, the J call TRBJ2-7; a possible D gene is TRBD2 (6 bases). V dropped 3 bases and J dropped 2 bases, with 14 bases sitting between them. Germline CDR1 reads SGHTA; CDR2 reads FQGNSA. The CDR3 consists of 15 residues. The CDR3 nucleotides read TGTGCCAGCAGCTTTTTTGGGGGGAGCCCCTACGAGCAGTACTTC. Residues: CASSFFGGSPYEQYF. The full variable domain, with the rest looked up from reference TRBV7-2 and TRBJ2-7, is GAGVSQSPSNKVTEKGKDVELRCDPISGHTALYWYRQSLGQGLEFLIYFQGNSAPDKSGLPSDRFSAERTGGSVSTLTIQRTQQEDSAVYLCASSFFGGSPYEQYFGPGTRLTVT.

Turning to this clone: Other DNA variants within this sample encode the same CDR3. The rearrangement uses TRBV7-2 and TRBJ2-7, with TRBD2 matching 14 bases. V shed 5 bases, J shed 4 bases, and the junction held 4 bases outside the gene matches. Germline V gene data show CDR1 as SGHTA and CDR2 as FQGNSA. This CDR3 region has 15 residues. CDR3 residues: CASSLGTSGSYEQYF. CDR3 nucleotides: TGTGCCAGCAGCCTTGGGACTAGCGGGAGTTACGAGCAGTACTTC.

The J gene is TRBJ2-2, the V gene TRBV25-1; D may match TRBD1 or TRBD2 (7 bases each). Germline CDR1 and CDR2: MGHDK and SYGVNS. This CDR3 comprises 15 residues. V was trimmed by 6 bases and J by 5 bases, leaving 16 bases between them. This CDR3 reads CASSGPGGDTGELFF. CDR3 DNA sequence: TGTGCCAGCAGCGGCCCAGGGGGGGATACCGGGGAGCTGTTTTTT.

The chain uses TRBV7-2 and TRBJ2-3, with 7 bases fitting TRBD2. This CDR3 comprises 15 residues. The germline CDR1 and CDR2 sequences are SGHTA and FQGNSA. The V and J ends lost 3 bases and 0 bases, in that order; junction bases with no gene match: 3. The CDR3 sequence is CASSFRRGSTDTQYF. CDR3 DNA: TGTGCCAGCAGCTTCCGGCGGGGGAGCACAGATACGCAGTATTTT.

Here the CDR3 DNA reads TGTGCCAGCAGCCCGAACAAAGGGCCCATGGCGGGATGGGGGCAGTACTTC. Translation gives CASSPNKGPMAGWGQYF. J is TRBJ2-7 and V is TRBV14; TRBD2 might be the D (6 bases). This CDR3 contains 17 residues. Trimming cost V 4 bases and J 9 bases, with 28 bases left between them. Germline values: CDR1 SGHDN, CDR2 FVKESK.

The chain joins TRBV5-4 to TRBJ1-4, with 10 bases matching TRBD1. Germline values: CDR1 SGHNT, CDR2 YYREEE (reference sequence). The CDR3 has 17 amino acids. Unmatched junction bases numbered 10, after V lost 4 bases and J lost 4 bases. DNA for the CDR3: TGTGCCAGCAGCACCGGACAGGGGGAGAAGGGTAATGAAAAACTGTTTTTT. Its protein product is CASSTGQGEKGNEKLFF.

The sample holds one count of this clone. Other DNA sequences in this sample translate to the same CDR3. The J gene is TRBJ1-5, the V gene TRBV19; TRBD1 aligns across 9 bases. Germline loops: CDR1 LNHDA, CDR2 SQIVND (reference sequence). V gave up 3 bases and J gave up 7 bases; unmatched junction bases: 4. CDR3 length: 14 residues. The CDR3 region has the DNA TGTGCCAGTAGTATTCGACAGGGGGTCCAGCCCCAGCATTTT. Translated, it gives CASSIRQGVQPQHF.

This clone turned up a few times. This chain uses TRBV9 with TRBJ2-7; unclear D gene. The CDR3 loop spans 14 amino acids. Trimming removed 1 base from V and 2 bases from J, with 10 bases in between. Germline V CDR1 and CDR2: SGDLS, YYNGEE. CDR3 protein: CASSVRHGPYEQYF. Here the CDR3 DNA reads TGTGCCAGCAGCGTACGGCATGGTCCCTACGAGCAGTACTTC.

This rearrangement joins TRBV6-4 to TRBJ1-4; unclear D gene. CDR3 size: 13 residues. Looked up from germline, CDR1 is MRHNA and CDR2 is SNTAGT. V was cut by 6 bases and J by 9 bases, with 14 bases left in between. For the CDR3, the DNA is TGTGCCAGCAGCTCGGAGGGTGGGCAAAAACTGTTTTTT. Its translation: CASSSEGGQKLFF.

V gene TRBV7-8 combines with J gene TRBJ2-5; 11 positions match TRBD1. Germline CDR1 reads SGHVS; CDR2 reads FQNEAQ. Germline trimming cut 4 bases from V and 5 bases from J; bases unmatched to any gene: 9. This CDR3 comprises 16 residues. CDR3 bases: TGTGCCAGCAGCTCCCGAAGGACAGGGGGCGTGGAGACCCAGTACTTC. Its protein is CASSSRRTGGVETQYF.

The chain carries TRBV7-2 and TRBJ1-5; TRBD1 agrees at 8 bases. CDR1 is SGHTA, CDR2 FQGNSA, per germline. This CDR3 region has 13 residues. With 3 bases clipped from V and 7 bases from J, the junction kept 2 bases outside the gene matches. CDR3 nucleotides: TGTGCCAGCAGCTTGGACAGGGAACAGCCCCAGCATTTT. It translates to CASSLDREQPQHF. The entire variable domain, with the rest obtained from reference TRBV7-2 and TRBJ1-5, is as follows: GAGVSQSPSNKVTEKGKDVELRCDPISGHTALYWYRQSLGQGLEFLIYFQGNSAPDKSGLPSDRFSAERTGGSVSTLTIQRTQQEDSAVYLCASSLDREQPQHFGDGTRLSIL.

The rearrangement joins TRBV4-2 to TRBJ2-2; 9 bases are a match to TRBD2. Trimming removed 2 bases from V and 0 bases from J; junction bases left unmatched: 1. The CDR3 is made up of 16 amino acids. Looked up from germline, CDR1 is LGHNA and CDR2 is YNFKEQ. The CDR3 DNA is TGTGCCAGCAGCCAACGGACTAGCGCGAACACCGGGGAGCTGTTTTTT. Its translation is CASSQRTSANTGELFF.

This clone was seen only once. The chain has TRBV18 and TRBJ1-3; 7 bases line up with TRBD1. Per germline, CDR1 KGHSH and CDR2 LQKENI. Germline trimming cut 5 bases from V and 8 bases from J; bases unmatched to any gene: 9. The CDR3 extends over 14 amino acids. CDR3 loop: CASSAQGYGDTIYF. The CDR3 DNA is TGTGCCAGCTCAGCACAGGGGTACGGAGACACCATATATTTT.

The chain combines TRBV5-1 with TRBJ2-5; 8 bases are a match to TRBD1. The germline V gene encodes CDR1 SGHRS and CDR2 YFSETQ. After removal of 1 base from V and 4 bases from J, the junction contained 9 bases not matched to a gene. The CDR3 runs to 16 residues. The CDR3 sequence is CASSLRQGAGRETQYF. The CDR3, as DNA: TGCGCCAGCAGCTTGAGGCAGGGGGCTGGGCGAGAGACCCAGTACTTC. Full variable domain (rest looked up from reference TRBV5-1 and TRBJ2-5): KAGVTQTPRYLIKTRGQQVTLSCSPISGHRSVSWYQQTPGQGLQFLFEYFSETQRNKGNFPGRFSGRQFSNSRSEMNVSTLELGDSALYLCASSLRQGAGRETQYFGPGTRLLVL.

CDR3 sequence: CASSVFGGEKLFF. In nucleotides, the CDR3 is TGCGCCAGCAGCGTTTTCGGGGGAGAAAAACTGTTTTTT. This chain joins TRBV5-1 and TRBJ1-4; perhaps TRBD1 as D (5 bases). V lost 4 bases and J lost 8, with 12 bases in between. The germline gives CDR1 SGHRS, CDR2 YFSETQ. The CDR3 extends over 13 amino acids.

The chain has TRBV20-1 and TRBJ2-5; unclear D gene. CDR1 is DFQATT and CDR2 is SNEGSKA in the germline V gene (reference sequence). The CDR3 runs 11 residues. V was pared by 5 bases and J by 0 bases, with 4 bases between. The DNA of the CDR3 is TGCAGTGCTGAGCACCAAGAGACCCAGTACTTC. Translation gives CSAEHQETQYF.

The chain is built from TRBV7-2 and TRBJ2-1; D gene unclear. The V gene lost 1 base and the J gene lost 4 bases, with 8 bases spanning the gap. The CDR3 runs 14 residues. The germline gives CDR1 SGHTA, CDR2 FQGNSA. The CDR3 reads CASSLVPGYNEQFF. The CDR3 nucleotides read TGTGCCAGCAGCTTAGTTCCGGGTTACAATGAGCAGTTCTTC.

This clone appeared a single time. This chain links TRBV7-9 with TRBJ1-6, with TRBD1 matching over 11 bases. The V gene's germline CDR1 is SEHNR and CDR2 FQNEAQ (reference sequence). With 5 bases clipped from V and 9 bases from J, the junction kept 3 bases outside the gene matches. CDR3 length: 14 amino acids. Written as DNA, the CDR3 is TGTGCCAGCAGCGCGGGGACAGGGGGTTCACCCCTCCACTTT. This sequence encodes CASSAGTGGSPLHF.

This clone ranks as medium-sized (0.01 to 0.1%). This chain connects TRBV2 to TRBJ2-7; D possibly corresponds to TRBD2 (6 bases). The germline V gene encodes CDR1 SNHLY and CDR2 FYNNEI. The CDR3 length is 13 residues. Trimming stripped 1 base from V and 5 bases from J, with 9 bases between. The CDR3 region is CASSEGGRNEQYF. CDR3 DNA: TGTGCCAGCAGTGAAGGTGGGAGGAACGAGCAGTACTTC.

This chain connects TRBV10-1 to TRBJ2-5, with a weak D call TRBD2 (5 bases). Trimming stripped 2 bases from V and 4 bases from J, with 20 bases between. Germline-derived CDR1 and CDR2 are WNHNN and SYGVQD (reference sequence). The CDR3 consists of 17 residues. The CDR3 region has the DNA TGCGCCAGCAGTGAGCGGGGTCAGGCGGGCAAGAGAGAGACCCAGTACTTC. Amino acid sequence: CASSERGQAGKRETQYF.

V and J are TRBV10-3 and TRBJ2-5; D ambiguous. Matching the DNA end better, TRBJ2-7 makes the J call doubtful. The CDR3 is 12 amino acids. Germline V gene sequence: CDR1 ENHRY, CDR2 SYGVKD. For the CDR3, the DNA is TGTGCCATCGGGTCAGTGTCCTACGAGCAGTACTTC. It translates to CAIGSVSYEQYF.